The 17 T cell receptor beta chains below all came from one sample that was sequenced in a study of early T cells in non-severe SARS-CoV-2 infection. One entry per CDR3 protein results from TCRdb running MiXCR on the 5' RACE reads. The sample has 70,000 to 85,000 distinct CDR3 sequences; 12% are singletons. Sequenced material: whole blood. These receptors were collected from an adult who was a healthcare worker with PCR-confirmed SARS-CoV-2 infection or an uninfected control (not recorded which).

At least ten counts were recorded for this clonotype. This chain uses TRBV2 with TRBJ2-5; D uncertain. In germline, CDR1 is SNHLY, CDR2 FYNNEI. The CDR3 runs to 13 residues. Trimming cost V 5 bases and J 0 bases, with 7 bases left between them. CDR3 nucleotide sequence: TGTGCCAGCAGTTTCCAGTACCAAGAGACCCAGTACTTC. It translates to CASSFQYQETQYF.

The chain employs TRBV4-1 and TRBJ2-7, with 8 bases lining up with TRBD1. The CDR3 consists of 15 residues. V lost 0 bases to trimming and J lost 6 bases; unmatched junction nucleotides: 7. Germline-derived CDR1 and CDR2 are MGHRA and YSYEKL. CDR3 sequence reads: CASSQDWSGGAEQYF. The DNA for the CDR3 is TGCGCCAGCAGCCAAGATTGGTCAGGGGGCGCCGAGCAGTACTTC.

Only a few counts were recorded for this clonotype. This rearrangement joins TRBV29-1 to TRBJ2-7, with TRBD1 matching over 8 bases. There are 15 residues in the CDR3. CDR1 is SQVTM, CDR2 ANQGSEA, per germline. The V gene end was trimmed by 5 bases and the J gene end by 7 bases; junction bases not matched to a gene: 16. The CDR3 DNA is TGCAGCGTTTTGACTACGACAGGGGCCCGGGAGGAGCAGTACTTC. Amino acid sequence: CSVLTTTGAREEQYF.

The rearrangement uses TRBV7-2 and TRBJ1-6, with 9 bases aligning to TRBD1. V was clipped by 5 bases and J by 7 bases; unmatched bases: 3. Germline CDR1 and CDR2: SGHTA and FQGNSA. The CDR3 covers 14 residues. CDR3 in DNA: TGTGCCAGCAGCAGGGACAGGGACAATTCACCCCTCCACTTT. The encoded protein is CASSRDRDNSPLHF.

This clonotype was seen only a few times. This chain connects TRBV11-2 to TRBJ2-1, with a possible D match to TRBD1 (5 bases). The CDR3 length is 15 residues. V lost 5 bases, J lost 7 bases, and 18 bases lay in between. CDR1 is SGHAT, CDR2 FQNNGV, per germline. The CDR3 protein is CASSPFRQGRNEQFF. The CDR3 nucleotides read TGTGCCAGCAGCCCGTTTCGTCAGGGCCGGAATGAGCAGTTCTTC.

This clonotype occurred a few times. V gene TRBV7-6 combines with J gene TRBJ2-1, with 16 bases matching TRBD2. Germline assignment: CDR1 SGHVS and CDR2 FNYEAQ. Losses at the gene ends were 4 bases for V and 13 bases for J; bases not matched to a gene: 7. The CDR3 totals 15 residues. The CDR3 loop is CASSSGLAGGPRQFF. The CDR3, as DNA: TGTGCCAGCAGCTCGGGACTAGCGGGAGGGCCGAGACAGTTCTTC.

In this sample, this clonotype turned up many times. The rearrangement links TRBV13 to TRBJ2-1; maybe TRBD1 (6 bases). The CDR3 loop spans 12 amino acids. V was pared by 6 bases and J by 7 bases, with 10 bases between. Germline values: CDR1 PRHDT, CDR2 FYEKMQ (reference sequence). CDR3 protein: CASRPGANEQFF. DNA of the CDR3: TGTGCCAGCAGGCCAGGGGCTAATGAGCAGTTCTTC.

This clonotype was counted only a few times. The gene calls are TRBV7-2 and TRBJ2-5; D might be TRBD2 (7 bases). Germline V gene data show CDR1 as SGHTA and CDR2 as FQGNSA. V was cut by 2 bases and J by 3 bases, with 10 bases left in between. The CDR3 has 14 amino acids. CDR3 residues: CASSLKGGEETQYF. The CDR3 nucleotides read TGTGCCAGCAGCTTAAAAGGGGGGGAAGAGACCCAGTACTTC.

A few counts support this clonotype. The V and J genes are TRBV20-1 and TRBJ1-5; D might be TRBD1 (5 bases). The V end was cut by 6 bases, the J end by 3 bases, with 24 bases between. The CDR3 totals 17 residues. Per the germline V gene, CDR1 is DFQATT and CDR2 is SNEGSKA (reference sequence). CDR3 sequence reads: CSALHASSTAYNQPQHF. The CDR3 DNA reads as TGCAGTGCCCTACATGCTTCCTCGACAGCCTACAATCAGCCCCAGCATTTT.

The CDR3 coding sequence is TGTGCCAGCAGCGTAGATGGAGGGGGCAAAAACTATGGCTACACCTTC. It yields the protein CASSVDGGGKNYGYTF. This chain uses TRBV9 with TRBJ1-2; TRBD1 matches 7 bases. This CDR3 region has 16 residues. With V trimmed by 0 bases and J by 2 bases, 7 bases remained unmatched. CDR1 and CDR2 from the germline V gene are SGDLS and YYNGEE. The full variable domain, in which reference TRBV9 and TRBJ1-2 provide the parts outside the CDR3, is DSGVTQTPKHLITATGQRVTLRCSPRSGDLSVYWYQQSLDQGLQFLIQYYNGEERAKGNILERFSAQQFPDLHSELNLSSLELGDSALYFCASSVDGGGKNYGYTFGSGTRLTVV.

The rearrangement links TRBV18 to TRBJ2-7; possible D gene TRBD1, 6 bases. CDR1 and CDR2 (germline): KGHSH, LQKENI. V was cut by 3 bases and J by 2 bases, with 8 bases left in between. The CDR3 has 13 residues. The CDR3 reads CASSPDRTYEQYF. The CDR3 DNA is TGTGCCAGCTCACCGGACAGAACCTACGAGCAGTACTTC.

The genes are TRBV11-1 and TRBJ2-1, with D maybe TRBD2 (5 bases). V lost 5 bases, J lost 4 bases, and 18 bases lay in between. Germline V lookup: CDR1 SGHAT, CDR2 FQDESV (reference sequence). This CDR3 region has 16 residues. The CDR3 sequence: CASSAWTSISYNEQFF. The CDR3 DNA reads TGTGCCAGCAGCGCCTGGACTTCGATCAGTTACAATGAGCAGTTCTTC.

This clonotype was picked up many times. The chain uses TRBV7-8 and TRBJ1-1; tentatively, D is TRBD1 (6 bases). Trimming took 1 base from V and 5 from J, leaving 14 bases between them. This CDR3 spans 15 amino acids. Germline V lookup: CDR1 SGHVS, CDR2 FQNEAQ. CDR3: CASSLDSRGRTEAFF. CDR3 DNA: TGTGCCAGCAGCTTAGATAGCAGGGGTCGGACTGAAGCTTTCTTT.

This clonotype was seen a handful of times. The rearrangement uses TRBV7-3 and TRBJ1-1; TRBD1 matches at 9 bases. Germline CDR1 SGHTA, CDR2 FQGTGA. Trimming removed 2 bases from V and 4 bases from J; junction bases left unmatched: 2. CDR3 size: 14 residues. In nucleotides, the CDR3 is TGTGCCAGCAGCTTAGGACAGGGGACCACTGAAGCTTTCTTT. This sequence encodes CASSLGQGTTEAFF.

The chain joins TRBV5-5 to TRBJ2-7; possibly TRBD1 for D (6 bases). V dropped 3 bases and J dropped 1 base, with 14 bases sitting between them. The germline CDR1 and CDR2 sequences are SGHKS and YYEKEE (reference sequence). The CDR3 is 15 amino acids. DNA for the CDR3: TGTGCCAGCAGCTGGATACAGGGACCATCCTACGAGCAGTACTTC. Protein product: CASSWIQGPSYEQYF.

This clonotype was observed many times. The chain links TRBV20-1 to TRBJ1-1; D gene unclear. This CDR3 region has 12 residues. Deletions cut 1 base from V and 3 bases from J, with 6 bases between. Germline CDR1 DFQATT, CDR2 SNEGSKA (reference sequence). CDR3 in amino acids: CSARGMDTEAFF. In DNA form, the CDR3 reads TGCAGTGCTAGAGGGATGGACACTGAAGCTTTCTTT.

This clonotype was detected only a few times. The CDR3 is CASIKPGPGAAFF. The CDR3 DNA is TGTGCCAGCATCAAACCGGGGCCGGGGGCAGCTTTCTTT. The chain has TRBV6-2 or TRBV6-3 and TRBJ1-1; maybe TRBD1 (6 bases). Germline lookup yields CDR1 MNHEY and CDR2 SVGEGT. The CDR3 has 13 amino acids. Trimming shortened V by 7 bases and J by 10 bases, and 19 bases separated the two germline ends.